The T cell receptor beta chain described here comes from a study of human T cells and chemical hapten exposure. Time point meaning: pre-sensitization, week 0. Specified treatment: therapeutic diphenylcyclopropenone sensitization with weekly scalp DPC. Samples of blood were obtained prior to the application of each patch test. Total RNA was isolated from unfractionated whole blood. This clonotype was observed at least ten times. What it binds is unknown. TCRdb re-analysed the RACE reads in MiXCR, keeping a single row per CDR3 protein. The sample includes fewer than 140,000 distinct CDR3 sequences, roughly 12% of them seen just once. Germline lookup yields CDR1 SNHLY and CDR2 FYNNEI. V lost 8 bases and J lost 8, with 18 bases in between. CDR3 length: 14 residues. Study-wide results and caveats: There was no change with DPC sensitization in TCRs above 1 in 1000 frequency.

Specimen: whole blood, collected in connection with sensitization to the hapten diphenylcyclopropenone (DPC). V gene TRBV2 combines with J gene TRBJ1-4; a weak D match, TRBD1 (5 bases). The clonotype was recovered from a woman between 50 and 59 years old with alopecia areata. Some clones in this sample may be carry-over from other donors' samples. CDR3 sequence reads: CASLQGSSNEKLFF. CDR3 in DNA: TGTGCCAGCTTGCAGGGCTCGAGTAACGAAAAACTGTTTTTT.